This entry lists 11 T cell receptor beta chains sequenced from one sample in a study of blood T cell repertoires in COVID-19. Produced via immunoSEQ multiplex PCR; TCRdb's table is partial and in-frame only. Found here are some 150,000 clones, roughly 81% of them singletons; the top ten hold approximately 9%. The sample was peripheral blood. The source is a woman in her forties or fifties with active or convalescent COVID-19.

The chain employs TRBV7-8 and TRBJ1-2; 9 nucleotides match TRBD1. The V gene end was trimmed by 1 base and the J gene end by 5 bases; junction bases not matched to a gene: 5. CDR3 length equals 15 residues. Germline-derived CDR1 and CDR2 are SGHVS and FQNEAQ. The CDR3 loop is CASSLGGQGAYGYTF. CDR3 nucleotide sequence: TGTGCCAGCAGCTTAGGGGGACAGGGCGCTTATGGCTACACCTTC. Using reference TRBV7-8 and TRBJ1-2 for the parts outside the CDR3, the full variable domain is GAGVSQSPRYKVAKRGQDVALRCDPISGHVSLFWYQQALGQGPEFLTYFQNEAQLDKSGLPSDRFFAERPEGSVSTLKIQRTQQEDSAVYLCASSLGGQGAYGYTFGSGTRLTVV.

This chain connects TRBV29-1 to TRBJ1-1; TRBD1 might be the D (6 bases). Germline CDR1 SQVTM, CDR2 ANQGSEA. Trimming removed 7 bases at V and 0 bases at J, with 9 bases between. The CDR3 is 12 amino acids. CDR3 DNA sequence: TGCAGCGCAGGACAGATGAACACTGAAGCTTTCTTT. The encoded protein is CSAGQMNTEAFF. The whole variable domain, remainder taken from reference TRBV29-1 and TRBJ1-1, is SAVISQKPSRDICQRGTSLTIQCQVDSQVTMMFWYRQQPGQSLTLIATANQGSEATYESGFVIDKFPISRPNLTFSTLTVSNMSPEDSSIYLCSAGQMNTEAFFGQGTRLTVV.

CDR3 region: CASSWDRSGTDTQYF. CDR3 coding DNA: TGTGCCAGCAGCTGGGACAGATCGGGCACAGATACGCAGTATTTT. The chain is built from TRBV14 and TRBJ2-3, with 7 nucleotides matching TRBD1. The germline V gene has CDR1 SGHDN and CDR2 FVKESK. The CDR3 runs 15 residues. After removal of 5 bases from V and 1 base from J, the junction contained 6 bases not matched to a gene.

The chain carries TRBV6-5 and TRBJ1-5; D is undetermined. In germline, CDR1 is MNHEY, CDR2 SVGAGI. The V and J ends lost 4 bases and 1 base respectively, with 8 bases between them. CDR3 length: 14 residues. CDR3 residues: CASSFDGSNQPQHF. The DNA for the CDR3 is TGTGCCAGCAGTTTCGACGGGAGCAATCAGCCCCAGCATTTT.

This clone showed up many times. The junction differs from germline at one of its ends, possibly a read error. This sequence joins TRBV6-6 and TRBJ1-5, with 7 bases identical to TRBD1. Germline V gene sequence: CDR1 MNHNY, CDR2 SVGAGI (reference sequence). There are 14 residues in the CDR3. CDR3 coding DNA: TGTGCCAGCAGTTACTCGACCTCGGGACAGCCTCAGCATTTT. Translating gives CASSYSTSGQPQHF.

The chain combines TRBV10-1 with TRBJ1-6, with D maybe TRBD1 (6 bases). Germline assignment: CDR1 WNHNN and CDR2 SYGVQD (reference sequence). The CDR3 extends over 22 amino acids. V shed 7 bases and J shed 0 bases, with 31 bases lying between them. For the CDR3, the DNA is TGCGCCAGCATGGCTACACAGGGCGGGCGTGTGGGGCTGAGCTCCTATAATTCACCCCTCCACTTT. Protein sequence: CASMATQGGRVGLSSYNSPLHF.

This chain links TRBV28 with TRBJ2-7; perhaps TRBD1 as D (5 bases). The CDR3 runs 15 residues. Germline-derived CDR1 and CDR2 are MDHEN and SYDVKM. Deletions cut 1 base from V and 4 bases from J, with 14 bases between. The CDR3 protein is CASSLFGLGEYEQYF. CDR3 nucleotide sequence: TGTGCCAGCAGTTTATTCGGGCTAGGGGAATACGAGCAGTACTTC. The full variable domain, with the rest looked up from reference TRBV28 and TRBJ2-7, is DVKVTQSSRYLVKRTGEKVFLECVQDMDHENMFWYRQDPGLGLRLIYFSYDVKMKEKGDIPEGYSVSREKKERFSLILESASTNQTSMYLCASSLFGLGEYEQYFGPGTRLTVT.

V is TRBV6-5 and J is TRBJ1-5; 9 positions agree with TRBD1. The J segment lost 7 bases and the V segment lost 2 bases, leaving 6 bases of the junction unmatched. Germline V gene sequence: CDR1 MNHEY, CDR2 SVGAGI. The CDR3 totals 15 residues. In DNA form, the CDR3 reads TGTGCCAGCAGTTACCAACAGGGGGCAAGACAGCCCCAGCATTTT. Its translation is CASSYQQGARQPQHF.

The rearrangement links TRBV6-5 to TRBJ1-5, with D possibly matching TRBD1 (6 bases). The CDR3 loop spans 15 amino acids. CDR1 and CDR2 from the germline V gene are MNHEY and SVGAGI. The V end lost 6 bases, the J end lost 4 bases, and 16 bases lay between the germline ends. DNA of the CDR3: TGTGCCAGCAGGTTACATAGACAGGTAAATCAGCCCCAGCATTTT. Translated: CASRLHRQVNQPQHF.

This chain joins TRBV10-2 and TRBJ1-2, with 7 nucleotides matching TRBD1. Trimming removed 0 bases from V and 5 bases from J; junction bases left unmatched: 0. CDR3 size: 13 residues. The germline gives CDR1 WSHSY, CDR2 SAAADI. In nucleotides, the CDR3 is TGCGCCAGCAGTGAGTCGACAGGGTATGGCTACACCTTC. Translating it yields CASSESTGYGYTF.

The gene calls are TRBV6-5 and TRBJ2-2, with D perhaps TRBD2 (7 bases). Germline CDR1 MNHEY, CDR2 SVGAGI. The ends were cut back, 8 bases at V and 6 bases at J, with 19 bases in the middle. The CDR3 runs 15 residues. DNA of the CDR3: TGTGCCAGCTCCTATACGGGGGGCGGAGCCGGGGAGCTGTTTTTT. The encoded protein is CASSYTGGGAGELFF.